This TCR beta chain appears in the sequencing data of a study of Ad26.COV2.S vaccination and SARS-CoV-2 variants. Across the whole study: Once, or twice with 56 days between doses, Ad26.COV2.S was given intramuscularly.

Unmatched junction bases numbered 6, after V lost 4 bases and J lost 7 bases. Germline assignment: CDR1 MDHEN and CDR2 SYDVKM. This CDR3 region has 14 residues. TCRdb's table, derived via immunoSEQ multiplex PCR, lists solely in-frame clones and lacks some. Among 350,000 to 400,000 clones listed, 70% to 90% were seen once. As for treatment: 15 to 20 received Ad26.COV2.S at low or high dose, single or two shots; about 5 received placebo; per-sample allocation not given. Day 63 following the first vaccine or placebo injection was when the samples were taken. A Boston adult aged 18-55 years was the donor. What was given as vaccine was an Ad26 vector encoding Wuhan-strain SARS-CoV-2 spike.

Sequences were derived from peripheral blood, sampled in a trial of Ad26.COV2.S vaccine versus placebo. The rearrangement uses TRBV28 and TRBJ1-4, with 7 bases matching TRBD1. The TCR sequence derives from a person between 18 and 65 years old who received the Ad26.COV2.S COVID-19 vaccine or a placebo. The CDR3 protein is CASSSQGGGEKLFF. Here the CDR3 DNA reads TGTGCCAGCAGTTCCCAGGGGGGGGGTGAAAAACTGTTTTTT.